Sequencing of this TCR beta chain was carried out in a study of blood T cell repertoires in COVID-19. Study at large: Spain, Italy and the United States supplied samples that represented acute and convalescent COVID-19. PBMCs, B-cell-depleted T cells, or T cells were the source of the cDNA or gDNA that made up the material.

The CDR3 loop spans 17 amino acids. CDR1 is LNHDA, CDR2 SQIVND, per germline (reference sequence). The J segment lost 4 bases and the V segment lost 3 bases, leaving 10 bases of the junction unmatched. TCRdb's copy holds only in-frame clones and misses some; the assay was immunoSEQ multiplex PCR. There are 150,000 to 200,000 clones in the sample; about 89% occur only once, and about 8.8% lies in the top ten. Assignments of participants to cohorts depended upon their own reported clinical history. Sequenced input: PBMCs or T cells enriched from blood (not recorded which). The sequence was obtained from a woman aged 18-29 years who had recovered from COVID-19. The genes are TRBV19 and TRBJ1-2; 11 bases match TRBD1. CDR3 sequence reads: CASSIPGQGARAYGYTF. CDR3 DNA sequence: TGTGCCAGTAGTATTCCCGGACAGGGGGCGAGGGCCTATGGCTACACCTTC.